A selection of T cell receptor beta chains follows, all from one sample in a study of radiotherapy plus CTLA-4 blockade in lung cancer. The method was immunoSEQ multiplex PCR; TCRdb's version includes in-frame clones alone and lacks a portion of them. The top ten hold 4.9% of the sample, which has around 91,000 clones, about 91% seen once. The specimen was peripheral blood, collected from a patient treated with radiotherapy plus ipilimumab. These receptors originate from a human donor with non-small cell lung cancer that progressed on radiotherapy plus ipilimumab. The CDR3 runs from the conserved cysteine through the conserved F or W. Each record gives: V gene, D gene, J gene, clone size, CDR3 DNA, CDR3 protein. D genes are given only for firm matches. Clone size is not always given. Where it is, it says once, few, many or a class for expanded clones.

v_gene: TRBV19; d_gene: .; j_gene: TRBJ1-1; abundance: .; CDR3nt: TGTGCCAGTAAAAGGTATCCTGAAGCTTTCTTT; CDR3aa: CASKRYPEAFF
v_gene: TRBV7-9; d_gene: .; j_gene: TRBJ2-6; abundance: .; CDR3nt: TGTGCCAGCAGCTTTACCGGGAAGGGCAACGTCCTGACTTTC; CDR3aa: CASSFTGKGNVLTF
v_gene: TRBV7-7; d_gene: TRBD2; j_gene: TRBJ2-3; abundance: .; CDR3nt: TGTGCTAGCAGCTTAGAGGGGTCTAGCGGCACGCAGTATTTT; CDR3aa: CASSLEGSSGTQYF
v_gene: TRBV7-2; d_gene: .; j_gene: TRBJ2-1; abundance: .; CDR3nt: TGTGCCAGCTCGGTAAACTACAATGAGCAGTTCTTC; CDR3aa: CASSVNYNEQFF
v_gene: TRBV6-1; d_gene: TRBD1; j_gene: TRBJ1-1; abundance: .; CDR3nt: TGTGCCAGCAGCATACAGGGGGCGGATACTGAAGCTTTCTTT; CDR3aa: CASSIQGADTEAFF
v_gene: TRBV5-3; d_gene: .; j_gene: TRBJ1-1; abundance: .; CDR3nt: TGTGCCAGCAGCTTTGGGACGGTCGAAGCTTTCTTT; CDR3aa: CASSFGTVEAFF
v_gene: TRBV18; d_gene: TRBD1; j_gene: TRBJ2-7; abundance: few; CDR3nt: TGTGCCAGCTCACCGAACCCGGGACAGGGCTACGAGCAGTACTTC; CDR3aa: CASSPNPGQGYEQYF
v_gene: TRBV7-6; d_gene: .; j_gene: TRBJ2-7; abundance: .; CDR3nt: TGTGCCAGCAGCTTGCAACCCCCGGTGTTCTCCTACGAGCAGTACTTC; CDR3aa: CASSLQPPVFSYEQYF
v_gene: TRBV19; d_gene: TRBD1; j_gene: TRBJ1-3; abundance: .; CDR3nt: TGTGCCACCGAAGACAGGGGCAGTGGAAACACCATATATTTT; CDR3aa: CATEDRGSGNTIYF
v_gene: TRBV19; d_gene: .; j_gene: TRBJ2-3; abundance: .; CDR3nt: TGTGCCAGTAGTATTGCCAGCTTTACCTACGATACGCAGTATTTT; CDR3aa: CASSIASFTYDTQYF
v_gene: TRBV10-2; d_gene: TRBD2; j_gene: TRBJ2-4; abundance: once; CDR3nt: TGCGCCAGCAGTGACCCGGGACTAGCGGGAGGTGTCAAAAACATTCAGTACTTC; CDR3aa: CASSDPGLAGGVKNIQYF
v_gene: TRBV6-6; d_gene: .; j_gene: TRBJ2-2; abundance: .; CDR3nt: TGTGCCAGCAAACGACAGGAGAACACCGGGGAGCTGTTTTTT; CDR3aa: CASKRQENTGELFF
v_gene: TRBV6-5; d_gene: .; j_gene: TRBJ1-2; abundance: few; CDR3nt: TGTACCAGCAGTCGGGGAGCGGGAAGCCGCGGCTACACCTTC; CDR3aa: CTSSRGAGSRGYTF
v_gene: TRBV7-9; d_gene: .; j_gene: TRBJ1-4; abundance: .; CDR3nt: TGTGCCAGCAGCTTACCCCCGAATGAAAAACTGTTTTTT; CDR3aa: CASSLPPNEKLFF
v_gene: TRBV2; d_gene: .; j_gene: TRBJ1-5; abundance: .; CDR3nt: TGTGCCAGCATGGACGCTGTCAATCAGCCCCAGCATTTT; CDR3aa: CASMDAVNQPQHF
v_gene: TRBV5-4; d_gene: .; j_gene: TRBJ2-2; abundance: .; CDR3nt: TGTGCCAGCAGCTTGGCCGGGCAGGGTGGGACCGGGGAGCTGTTTTTT; CDR3aa: CASSLAGQGGTGELFF
v_gene: TRBV18; d_gene: .; j_gene: TRBJ1-5; abundance: many; CDR3nt: TGTGCCAGCTCGGCTAGGAGAGATAGCAATCAGCCCCAGCATTTT; CDR3aa: CASSARRDSNQPQHF
v_gene: TRBV7-9; d_gene: .; j_gene: TRBJ2-3; abundance: .; CDR3nt: TGTGCCAGCAGCTTTGGTCCGGCGGTCACAGATACGCAGTATTTT; CDR3aa: CASSFGPAVTDTQYF
v_gene: TRBV6-5; d_gene: .; j_gene: TRBJ2-1; abundance: .; CDR3nt: TGTGCCAGCAGCCTAAGCGGGTACTCCTACAATGAGCAGTTCTTC; CDR3aa: CASSLSGYSYNEQFF
v_gene: TRBV6-1; d_gene: TRBD2; j_gene: TRBJ2-7; abundance: once; CDR3nt: TGTGCCAGCAGTGAATTGACGGGCGGGAGAAACCACGAGCAGTACTTC; CDR3aa: CASSELTGGRNHEQYF
v_gene: TRBV7-9; d_gene: .; j_gene: TRBJ2-3; abundance: .; CDR3nt: TGTGCCAGCAGCTCCTACCAAGATACGCAGTATTTT; CDR3aa: CASSSYQDTQYF
v_gene: TRBV7-8; d_gene: .; j_gene: TRBJ1-1; abundance: .; CDR3nt: TGTGCCAGCAGCTTGCCGGGAGGGGACTACACTGAAGCTTTCTTT; CDR3aa: CASSLPGGDYTEAFF
v_gene: TRBV6-5; d_gene: TRBD2; j_gene: TRBJ2-5; abundance: .; CDR3nt: TGTGCCAGCAGCTCCGGGACTAGCGGGATAGAGACCCAGTACTTC; CDR3aa: CASSSGTSGIETQYF
v_gene: TRBV2; d_gene: TRBD1; j_gene: TRBJ2-6; abundance: once; CDR3nt: TGTGCCAGCACCGGGACAGGGGAAACTGGGGCCAACGTCCTGACTTTC; CDR3aa: CASTGTGETGANVLTF
v_gene: TRBV25-1; d_gene: .; j_gene: TRBJ2-5; abundance: .; CDR3nt: TGTGCCAGCAGTGTTTCCGGGACCTACACCTCCCCCCAGTACTTC; CDR3aa: CASSVSGTYTSPQYF
v_gene: TRBV14; d_gene: .; j_gene: TRBJ2-5; abundance: .; CDR3nt: TGTGCCAGCAGCCAAGGTTGGGGGGGCCAGGAGACCCAGTACTTC; CDR3aa: CASSQGWGGQETQYF
v_gene: TRBV7-9; d_gene: .; j_gene: TRBJ1-4; abundance: .; CDR3nt: TGTGCCAGCAGCGGGTTCGAAAAACTGTTTTTT; CDR3aa: CASSGFEKLFF
v_gene: TRBV6-1; d_gene: .; j_gene: TRBJ2-7; abundance: .; CDR3nt: TGTGCCAGCAGTGAAGAAACCTACTCTCCACCCTACGAGCAGTACTTC; CDR3aa: CASSEETYSPPYEQYF
v_gene: TRBV11-3; d_gene: .; j_gene: TRBJ1-1; abundance: .; CDR3nt: TGTGCCAGCAGCTTAGCAGGGCTGAACACTGAAGCTTTCTTT; CDR3aa: CASSLAGLNTEAFF
v_gene: TRBV9; d_gene: .; j_gene: TRBJ1-1; abundance: .; CDR3nt: TGTGCCAGCAGCGTAGATGTCCAGGGATGGACTGAAGCTTTCTTT; CDR3aa: CASSVDVQGWTEAFF
v_gene: TRBV18; d_gene: TRBD1; j_gene: TRBJ2-7; abundance: few; CDR3nt: TGTGCCAGCTCACCAGGGACAGGGGGTTTGTACGAGCAGTACTTC; CDR3aa: CASSPGTGGLYEQYF
v_gene: TRBV27; d_gene: .; j_gene: TRBJ1-2; abundance: .; CDR3nt: TGTGCCAGCAGTTTAACAGGGTGGGATGGCTACACCTTC; CDR3aa: CASSLTGWDGYTF
v_gene: TRBV19; d_gene: TRBD1; j_gene: TRBJ1-5; abundance: .; CDR3nt: TGTGCCAGTGAAAAGGGACAGGGAGCTAGCAATCAGCCCCAGCATTTT; CDR3aa: CASEKGQGASNQPQHF
v_gene: TRBV11-3; d_gene: .; j_gene: TRBJ2-1; abundance: .; CDR3nt: TGTGCCAGCAGCTCCCGAATTGAGCAGTTCTTC; CDR3aa: CASSSRIEQFF
v_gene: TRBV14; d_gene: .; j_gene: TRBJ2-2; abundance: few; CDR3nt: TGTGCCAGCAGCCCATGGACCGGGGAGCTGTTTTTT; CDR3aa: CASSPWTGELFF
v_gene: TRBV10-3; d_gene: TRBD1; j_gene: TRBJ1-1; abundance: .; CDR3nt: TGTGCCATCTCCTTTCGGGGACAGGGGAACACTGAAGCTTTCTTT; CDR3aa: CAISFRGQGNTEAFF
v_gene: TRBV5-1; d_gene: .; j_gene: TRBJ1-1; abundance: .; CDR3nt: TGCGCCAGCAGCTTGGCCTGGGAGACTCTGAACACTGAAGCTTTCTTT; CDR3aa: CASSLAWETLNTEAFF
v_gene: TRBV28; d_gene: .; j_gene: TRBJ1-1; abundance: .; CDR3nt: TGTGCCAGCAGTGGAATACTCATAGGTGCTGAAGCTTTCTTT; CDR3aa: CASSGILIGAEAFF
v_gene: TRBV19; d_gene: TRBD1; j_gene: TRBJ1-4; abundance: .; CDR3nt: TGTGCCAGTAGTATCAGCACAGGGGGCAATGAAAAACTGTTTTTT; CDR3aa: CASSISTGGNEKLFF
v_gene: TRBV10-3; d_gene: .; j_gene: TRBJ1-2; abundance: .; CDR3nt: TGTGCCATCAGTGAGTCGTGGGCAGACTATGGCTACACCTTC; CDR3aa: CAISESWADYGYTF
v_gene: TRBV19; d_gene: .; j_gene: TRBJ2-2; abundance: few; CDR3nt: TGTGCCAGTTGTTGTCCCCAAGCCCCGAGGACCGGGGAGCTGTTTTTT; CDR3aa: CASCCPQAPRTGELFF
v_gene: TRBV5-1; d_gene: TRBD1; j_gene: TRBJ1-2; abundance: .; CDR3nt: TGCGCCAGCAGCCCCAGGACAGGGGATAACTATGGCTACACCTTC; CDR3aa: CASSPRTGDNYGYTF
v_gene: TRBV5-1; d_gene: TRBD2; j_gene: TRBJ2-3; abundance: .; CDR3nt: TGCGCCAGCAGCCCCCAGGGGACTAGCGGGAGGCCCGACCCAAGCACAGATACGCAGTATTTT; CDR3aa: CASSPQGTSGRPDPSTDTQYF
v_gene: TRBV10-2; d_gene: TRBD1; j_gene: TRBJ1-2; abundance: .; CDR3nt: TGCGCCAGCAGTGACCGACAGGGTGGGTATGGCTACACCTTC; CDR3aa: CASSDRQGGYGYTF
v_gene: TRBV5-4; d_gene: .; j_gene: TRBJ1-3; abundance: .; CDR3nt: TGTGCCAGCAGCACAAGACAGGGAAACACCATATATTTT; CDR3aa: CASSTRQGNTIYF
v_gene: TRBV6-6; d_gene: .; j_gene: TRBJ2-7; abundance: .; CDR3nt: TGTGCCAGCAGTCCGGGACGGATCTACGAGCAGTACTTC; CDR3aa: CASSPGRIYEQYF
v_gene: TRBV5-6; d_gene: .; j_gene: TRBJ1-4; abundance: .; CDR3nt: TGTGCCAGCAGCTTGGGAGCCGGATTAAATGAAAAACTGTTTTTT; CDR3aa: CASSLGAGLNEKLFF
v_gene: TRBV7-9; d_gene: .; j_gene: TRBJ2-2; abundance: once; CDR3nt: TGTGCCAGCAGCTTCTCGGTCACCGGGGAGCTGTTTTTT; CDR3aa: CASSFSVTGELFF
v_gene: TRBV19; d_gene: .; j_gene: TRBJ2-2; abundance: few; CDR3nt: TGTGCCAGTAGTAAGAGAGGGGACGCCGGGGAGCTGTTTTTT; CDR3aa: CASSKRGDAGELFF
v_gene: TRBV7-9; d_gene: .; j_gene: TRBJ1-1; abundance: .; CDR3nt: TGTGCCAGCAGCCCTAACCCGGGTAGGGCTGAAGCTTTCTTT; CDR3aa: CASSPNPGRAEAFF
v_gene: TRBV18; d_gene: TRBD2; j_gene: TRBJ2-1; abundance: .; CDR3nt: TGTGCCAGCTCACCCGGACTAGCGGGAATGCATGAGCAGTTCTTC; CDR3aa: CASSPGLAGMHEQFF
v_gene: TRBV7-2; d_gene: TRBD1; j_gene: TRBJ2-7; abundance: .; CDR3nt: TGTGCCAGCAGCTTAGTCTTACTAAGGGACAGCTCCTACGAGCAGTACTTC; CDR3aa: CASSLVLLRDSSYEQYF